These T cell receptor beta chains were read from a single sample in a study of blood T cell repertoires in COVID-19. TCRdb's copy holds only in-frame clones and misses some; the assay was immunoSEQ multiplex PCR. The table has under 250,000 clones, 80% seen once; the top ten hold more than 10%. The specimen sequenced was peripheral blood. The origin of the receptors is a human donor in a cohort sampled during active COVID-19. Each CDR3 is given with its conserved first and last residue. The D gene is left open where the match is weak. Rows give clone size only sometimes, using once, few, many, or a class for an expanded clone.

TRBD2	TRBV6-1	NA	TRBJ2-1	TGTGCCAGCAGTGAAGCTTGGGGAGGGGCAGGGACTCGAAATGAGCAGTTCTTC	CASSEAWGGAGTRNEQFF
TRBD1	TRBV7-9	NA	TRBJ1-3	TGTGCCAGCAGAGATAGACAGGGACAAAACACCATATATTTT	CASRDRQGQNTIYF
NA	TRBV7-2	few	TRBJ2-3	TGTGCCAGCAGCCCAGAAACAGGGTTCGCAGGTACGCAGTATTTT	CASSPETGFAGTQYF
TRBD1	TRBV30	NA	TRBJ1-1	TGTGCCTTCGGACAGGCCTTGAACACTGAAGCTTTCTTT	CAFGQALNTEAFF
TRBD2	TRBV19	NA	TRBJ2-7	TGTGCCAGTAGTATCTCTCACGGGGGGACCTACGAGCAGTACTTC	CASSISHGGTYEQYF
NA	TRBV5-1	once	TRBJ2-7	TGCGCCAGCAGCTCTAGACTTTCCTCCTACGAGCAGTACTTC	CASSSRLSSYEQYF
TRBD2	TRBV29-1	NA	TRBJ2-2	TGCAGCGTACGGGGACTAGTTGGGAACACCGGGGAGCTGTTTTTT	CSVRGLVGNTGELFF
TRBD1	TRBV7-9	NA	TRBJ1-4	TGTGCCAGCAGCCCCGGGACAGGGGCTGAAAAACTGTTTTTT	CASSPGTGAEKLFF
NA	TRBV4-2	once	TRBJ1-2	TGTGCCAGCAGCCAAGGGGCAGAGGGATACGGCTACACCTTC	CASSQGAEGYGYTF
TRBD1	TRBV4-2	NA	TRBJ1-3	TGTGCCAGCAGCCAAGATGGGACAGGGGATTCTGGAAACACCATATATTTT	CASSQDGTGDSGNTIYF
TRBD1	TRBV5-8	NA	TRBJ1-1	TGTGCCAGCAGCTTGGCCTTCGGGACAGGGTCGTCAAACACTGAAGCTTTCTTT	CASSLAFGTGSSNTEAFF
TRBD1	TRBV6-5	few	TRBJ2-5	TGTGCCAGCATCCGACAGGGGCGTGAGACCCAGTACTTC	CASIRQGRETQYF
TRBD2	TRBV20-1	NA	TRBJ2-1	TGCAGTGCTAGTTCCATTAGACTAGCGGGAGTGGGGGAGCAGTTCTTC	CSASSIRLAGVGEQFF
TRBD1	TRBV11-2	NA	TRBJ1-2	TGTGCCAGCAGCTCCACAGGGGGTACGGGCTACACCTTC	CASSSTGGTGYTF
NA	TRBV7-8	many	TRBJ1-1	TGTGCCAGCAGCTCTCAGGGGTTGGGGGCTTTCTTT	CASSSQGLGAFF
NA	TRBV5-1	once	TRBJ2-7	TGCGCCAGCAGCTTGGAGTGGTTAGGAGTGCAGTACTTC	CASSLEWLGVQYF
TRBD2	TRBV7-2	once	TRBJ2-7	TGTGCCAGCAGCTTCGGACTAGCGGGAAGTGACTACGAGCAGTACTTC	CASSFGLAGSDYEQYF
NA	TRBV15	NA	TRBJ2-7	TGTGCCACCAGCAGAGACCGGGCAGGGGTTCCCCTCGAGCAGTACTTC	CATSRDRAGVPLEQYF
TRBD2	TRBV29-1	NA	TRBJ2-1	TGCAGCGTTGAAGATCTGAATATAGCGGGACGAACCTACAATGAGCAGTTCTTC	CSVEDLNIAGRTYNEQFF
TRBD2	TRBV4-2	NA	TRBJ2-5	TGTGCCAGCAGCCAAGCTAGCGGGGGTATACAAGAGACCCAGTACTTC	CASSQASGGIQETQYF
NA	TRBV20-1	NA	TRBJ2-1	TGCAGTGCCAACAGCCCTGAGCAGTTCTTC	CSANSPEQFF
NA	TRBV11-2	NA	TRBJ1-1	TGTGCCAGCAGCTTAGACCAAACGAGTGAAGCTTTCTTT	CASSLDQTSEAFF
NA	TRBV18	NA	TRBJ1-1	TGTGCCAGCTCACCACGTAGGGAGGCCACTGAAGCTTTCTTT	CASSPRREATEAFF
TRBD1	TRBV4-2	few	TRBJ1-2	TGTGCCAGCAGCCTTAGGGACAGTGGCTACACCTTC	CASSLRDSGYTF
TRBD1	TRBV10-1	NA	TRBJ2-2	TGCGCCAGCATTGGACAGGGGGAAACCGGGGAGCTGTTTTTT	CASIGQGETGELFF
TRBD1	TRBV5-4	once	TRBJ1-2	TGTGCCAGCAGCCAGGTACGACAGGGGGCTTTTGGCTACACCTTC	CASSQVRQGAFGYTF
TRBD2	TRBV11-1	NA	TRBJ2-5	TGTGCCAGCAGCTTGGGACTAACCGAGGGGACCCAGTACTTC	CASSLGLTEGTQYF
TRBD2	TRBV14	NA	TRBJ2-7	TGTGCCAGCAGTCCGGGACTAGCACAATACTTC	CASSPGLAQYF
NA	TRBV6-4	NA	TRBJ1-4	TGTGCCAGCAGAAGGACAGATGCAACTAATGAAAAACTGTTTTTT	CASRRTDATNEKLFF
NA	TRBV6-9	NA	TRBJ2-1	TGTGCCAACGGGGATGAGCAGTTCTTC	CANGDEQFF
TRBD2	TRBV19	few	TRBJ2-1	TGTGCCAGTAGTATAGATAGCGGGAGGGCCGGGGAGCAGTTCTTC	CASSIDSGRAGEQFF
TRBD1	TRBV11-3	NA	TRBJ1-5	TGTGCCAGCAGCTTAGATGTACGCAGGGGGGTTCAGCCCCAGCATTTT	CASSLDVRRGVQPQHF
NA	TRBV10-3	NA	TRBJ2-1	TGTGCCATCAGTGAGTCCCGGGCAGGGTTTGTGTACAATGAGCAGTTCTTC	CAISESRAGFVYNEQFF
TRBD1	TRBV4-3	NA	TRBJ2-5	TGCGCCAGCAGCCCAGGACAGGCCCCGAGGCAGACCCAGTACTTC	CASSPGQAPRQTQYF
TRBD2	TRBV15	NA	TRBJ2-1	TGTGCCACCAGCAGAGATAAGGGAGCGGGAGGTACTTACAATGAGCAGTTCTTC	CATSRDKGAGGTYNEQFF
TRBD1	TRBV6-5	NA	TRBJ2-1	TGTGCCAGCAGACAGGGGGCGGAGGGGGGCAATGAGCAGTTCTTC	CASRQGAEGGNEQFF
NA	TRBV7-8	NA	TRBJ1-1	TGTGCCAGCAGCTTACGCCCGACAGAGCCCACTGAAGCTTTCTTT	CASSLRPTEPTEAFF
TRBD1	TRBV15	few	TRBJ1-4	TGTGCCACCAGCAGATACAGGGGTTTAAAGGAAAAACTGTTTTTT	CATSRYRGLKEKLFF
TRBD1	TRBV5-6	NA	TRBJ2-5	TGTGCCAGCAGCTCCAGGACAGGGGGCTTATCCATAGAGACCCAGTACTTC	CASSSRTGGLSIETQYF
NA	TRBV5-4	NA	TRBJ1-2	TGTGCCAGCAGCCAAGGACATCTCAACTATGGCTACACCTTC	CASSQGHLNYGYTF
NA	TRBV18	once	TRBJ2-7	TGTGCCAGCTCACCACGGGTGGACAGCGTTTTCTACTTC	CASSPRVDSVFYF
NA	TRBV15	NA	TRBJ1-4	TGTGCCACCAGCAGAGCTACGGGGTCTAATGAAAAACTGTTTTTT	CATSRATGSNEKLFF
NA	TRBV9	NA	TRBJ2-1	TGTGCCAGCAACAAAGAGGGCAGGTCCGATGAGCAGTTCTTC	CASNKEGRSDEQFF
NA	TRBV3-1/TRBV3-2	NA	TRBJ1-1	TGTGCCAGCAGCCAAATGACTACTGAAGCTTTCTTT	CASSQMTTEAFF
TRBD1	TRBV19	NA	TRBJ1-3	TGTGCCAGTATAGACAGGGCGAGCTCTGGAAACACCATATATTTT	CASIDRASSGNTIYF
TRBD1	TRBV24-1	NA	TRBJ1-4	TGTGCCACCAGTGAGCACAGGGGAAGGTACGAAAAACTGTTTTTT	CATSEHRGRYEKLFF
NA	TRBV28	NA	TRBJ2-7	TGTGCCAGCAGTTTAGCTCAAGGGATGGGGCTCTACGAGCAGTACTTC	CASSLAQGMGLYEQYF
NA	TRBV28	NA	TRBJ2-5	TGTGCCAGCAGTTTATTTGGGCTCCCCGGCCAAGAGACCCAGTACTTC	CASSLFGLPGQETQYF
NA	TRBV4-2	few	TRBJ1-2	TGTGCCAGCAGCCAGGGGGGAGGGGGGTTAAACTATGGCTACACCTTC	CASSQGGGGLNYGYTF
NA	TRBV7-2	NA	TRBJ2-7	TGTGCCAGCAGCTCTCCCTACGGCACGGGGGAGCAGTACTTC	CASSSPYGTGEQYF
NA	TRBV3-1/TRBV3-2	NA	TRBJ2-3	TGTGCCAGCAAATCGTCGGCGGGCCGGGCCCTCGGAGACACAGATACGCAGTATTTT	CASKSSAGRALGDTDTQYF
TRBD1	TRBV5-1	NA	TRBJ1-4	TGCGCCAGCAGCTGGACAGGGGTGTCAACTAATGAAAAACTGTTTTTT	CASSWTGVSTNEKLFF
NA	TRBV19	many	TRBJ1-2	TGTGCCAGTAGCCTAGAGACAGGAATTATCTATGGCTACACCTTC	CASSLETGIIYGYTF